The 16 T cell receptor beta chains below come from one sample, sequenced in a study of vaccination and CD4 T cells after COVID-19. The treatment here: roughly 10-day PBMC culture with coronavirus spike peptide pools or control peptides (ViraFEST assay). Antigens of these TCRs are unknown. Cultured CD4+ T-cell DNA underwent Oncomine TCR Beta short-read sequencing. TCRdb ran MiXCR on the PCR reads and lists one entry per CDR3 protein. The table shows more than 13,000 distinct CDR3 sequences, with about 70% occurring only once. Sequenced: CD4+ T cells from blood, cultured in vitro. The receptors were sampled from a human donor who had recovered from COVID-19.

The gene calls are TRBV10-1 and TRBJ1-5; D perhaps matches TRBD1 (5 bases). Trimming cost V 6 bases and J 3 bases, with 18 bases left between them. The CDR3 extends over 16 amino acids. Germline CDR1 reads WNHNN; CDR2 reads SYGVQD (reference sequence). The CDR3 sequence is CASRTPRVEDNQPQHF. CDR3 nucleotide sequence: TGCGCCAGCAGGACGCCCAGGGTGGAAGACAATCAGCCCCAGCATTTT.

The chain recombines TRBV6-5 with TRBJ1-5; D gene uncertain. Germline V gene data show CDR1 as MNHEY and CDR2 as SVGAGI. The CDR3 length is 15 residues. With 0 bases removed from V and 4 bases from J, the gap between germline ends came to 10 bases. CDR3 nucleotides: TGTGCCAGCAGTTACTCGACCGGGAGAAATCAGCCCCAGCATTTT. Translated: CASSYSTGRNQPQHF.

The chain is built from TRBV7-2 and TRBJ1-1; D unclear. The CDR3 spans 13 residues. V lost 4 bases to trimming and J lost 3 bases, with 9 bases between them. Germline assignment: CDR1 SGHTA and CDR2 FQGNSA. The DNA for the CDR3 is TGTGCCAGCAGCTCGCCCGGGGACACTGAAGCTTTCTTT. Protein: CASSSPGDTEAFF.

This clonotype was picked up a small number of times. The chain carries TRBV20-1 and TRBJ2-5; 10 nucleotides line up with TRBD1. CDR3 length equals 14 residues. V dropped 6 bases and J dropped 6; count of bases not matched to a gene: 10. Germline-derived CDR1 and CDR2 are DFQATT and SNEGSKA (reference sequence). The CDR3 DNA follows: TGCAGTGCCAGGACCGGGGACAGGGGAAAGACCCAGTACTTC. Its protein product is CSARTGDRGKTQYF.

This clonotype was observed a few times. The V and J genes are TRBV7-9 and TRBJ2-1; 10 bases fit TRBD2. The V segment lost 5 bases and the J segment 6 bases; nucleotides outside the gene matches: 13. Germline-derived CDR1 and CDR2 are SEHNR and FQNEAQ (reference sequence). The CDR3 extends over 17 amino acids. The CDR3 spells CASSDENRAGGFNEQFF. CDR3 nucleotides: TGTGCCAGCAGCGACGAGAACCGAGCGGGAGGGTTCAATGAGCAGTTCTTC.

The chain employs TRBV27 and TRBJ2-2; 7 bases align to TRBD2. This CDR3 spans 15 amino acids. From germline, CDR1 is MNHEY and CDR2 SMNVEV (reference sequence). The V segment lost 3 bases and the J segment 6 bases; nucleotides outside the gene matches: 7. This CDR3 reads CASSFGGGPSGELFF. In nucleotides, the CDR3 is TGTGCCAGCAGTTTTGGGGGAGGGCCGTCCGGGGAGCTGTTTTTT.

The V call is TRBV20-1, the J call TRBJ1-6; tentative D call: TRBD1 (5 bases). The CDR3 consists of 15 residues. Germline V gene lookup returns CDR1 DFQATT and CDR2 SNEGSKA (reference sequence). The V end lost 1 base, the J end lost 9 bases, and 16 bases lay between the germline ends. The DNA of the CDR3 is TGCAGTGCTAGAGCCGGGGAGGGGTCCGGTTCACCCCTCCACTTT. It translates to CSARAGEGSGSPLHF.

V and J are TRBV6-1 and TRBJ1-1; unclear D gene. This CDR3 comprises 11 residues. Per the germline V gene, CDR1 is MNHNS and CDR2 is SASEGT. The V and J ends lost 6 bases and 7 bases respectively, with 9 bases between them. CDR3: CASRGGIEAFF. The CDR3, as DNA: TGTGCCAGCAGGGGAGGAATTGAAGCTTTCTTT.

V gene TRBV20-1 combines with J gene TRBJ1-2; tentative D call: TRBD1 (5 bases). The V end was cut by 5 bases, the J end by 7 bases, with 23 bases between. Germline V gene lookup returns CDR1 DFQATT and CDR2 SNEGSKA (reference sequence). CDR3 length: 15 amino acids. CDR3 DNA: TGCAGTGCTCTAACCGGGACCCAAGAGAGAGGTGGCTACACCTTC. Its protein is CSALTGTQERGGYTF.

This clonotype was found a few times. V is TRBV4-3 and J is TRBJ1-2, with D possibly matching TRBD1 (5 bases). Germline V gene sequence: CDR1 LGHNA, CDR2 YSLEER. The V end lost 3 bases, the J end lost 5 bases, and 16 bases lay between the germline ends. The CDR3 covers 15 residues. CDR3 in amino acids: CASSQGTPVKYGYTF. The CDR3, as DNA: TGCGCCAGCAGCCAGGGGACCCCCGTAAAGTATGGCTACACCTTC.

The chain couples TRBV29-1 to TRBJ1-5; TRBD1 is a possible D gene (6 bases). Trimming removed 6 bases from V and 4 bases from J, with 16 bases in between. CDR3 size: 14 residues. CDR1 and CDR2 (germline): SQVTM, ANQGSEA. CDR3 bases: TGCAGCGTAGCAGGGGATGCGGGAAATCAGCCCCAGCATTTT. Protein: CSVAGDAGNQPQHF.

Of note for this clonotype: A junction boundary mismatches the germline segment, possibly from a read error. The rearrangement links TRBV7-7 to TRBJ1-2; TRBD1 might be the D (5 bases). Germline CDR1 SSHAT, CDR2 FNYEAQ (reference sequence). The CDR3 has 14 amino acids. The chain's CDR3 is CASSPLGTEYGYTF. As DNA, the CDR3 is TGTGCTAGCAGCCCCTTGGGGACGGAATATGGCTACACCTTC.

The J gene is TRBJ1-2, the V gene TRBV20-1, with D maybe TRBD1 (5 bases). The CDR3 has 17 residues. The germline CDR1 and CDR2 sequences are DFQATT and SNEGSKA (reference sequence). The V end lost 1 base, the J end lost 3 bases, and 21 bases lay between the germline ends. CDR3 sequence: CSARAPLGGAGDYGYTF. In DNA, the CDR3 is TGCAGTGCTAGAGCCCCGTTGGGTGGGGCTGGCGACTATGGCTACACCTTC.

The CDR3 nucleotides are TGCAGTGCTAGAGGTACGGGGGGTGAGCAGTTCTTC. Translated, it gives CSARGTGGEQFF. The rearrangement links TRBV20-1 to TRBJ2-1; TRBD2 matches 7 bases. This CDR3 region has 12 residues. CDR1 DFQATT and CDR2 SNEGSKA come from the germline V gene (reference sequence). Germline trimming cut 1 base from V and 9 bases from J; bases unmatched to any gene: 3.

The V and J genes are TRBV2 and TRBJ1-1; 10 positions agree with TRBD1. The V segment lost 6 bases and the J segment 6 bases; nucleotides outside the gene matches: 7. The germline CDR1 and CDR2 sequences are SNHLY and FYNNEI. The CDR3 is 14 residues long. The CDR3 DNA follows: TGTGCCAGCAGGGGGACAGGGGAGTTCGCTGAAGCTTTCTTT. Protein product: CASRGTGEFAEAFF.

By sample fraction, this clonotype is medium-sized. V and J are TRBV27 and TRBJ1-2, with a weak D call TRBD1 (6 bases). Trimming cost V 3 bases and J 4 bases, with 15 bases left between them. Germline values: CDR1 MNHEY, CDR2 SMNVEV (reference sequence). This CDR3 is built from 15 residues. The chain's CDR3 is CASSFNVGGGYGYTF. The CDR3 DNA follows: TGTGCCAGCAGTTTCAATGTAGGGGGTGGCTATGGCTACACCTTC.